The present entry profiles one TCR beta chain with its context. The antigen is unknown. This record comes from a study of T cell responses to AZD1222 COVID-19 vaccine. Looking at the study overall: Second doses that came at about 4 or about 12 weeks were put together. Study-level findings and limits: Nearly half of spike-specific TCRs reportedly target unmutated variant regions. Regions 160-218 and 743-854 held dominance among vaccine-associated CD4 TCRs, which spanned spike. The donor group comprised mostly white British people and more females; the analysis possibly underestimated clonal diversity.

Clones were read by immunoSEQ multiplex PCR, and TCRdb kept only the in-frame ones, dropping some. The sample has over 75,000 clones; approximately 92% are singletons. The CDR3 is 13 amino acids. Germline V gene data show CDR1 as SNHLY and CDR2 as FYNNEI. V gave up 10 bases and J gave up 6 bases; unmatched junction bases: 7. The V call is TRBV2, the J call TRBJ2-2; TRBD1 matches 8 bases. The sequence was obtained from an adult in good health. Sequencing used peripheral blood, obtained on day 0 of AZD1222 vaccination. DNA of the CDR3: TGTGCCACCGGGACAGGAGGGTCCGGGGAGCTGTTTTTT. The encoded protein is CATGTGGSGELFF.